A single sample is the source of the 26 T cell receptor beta chains below, sequenced in a study of metastatic and nonmetastatic thyroid tumors. Not a single patient had been given any form of treatment at any point before undergoing thyroid surgery. TCRdb re-clonotyped the PCR reads through MiXCR. The sample includes 30,000 to 40,000 clones, 15% to 20% of them seen just once. The sequencing input was blood. These receptors all stem from a male donor with papillary thyroid cancer or a benign thyroid nodule (not recorded which). Some clones in this sample may be carry-over from other donors' samples.

This clone was observed at least ten times. The chain recombines TRBV28 with TRBJ1-4; no firm D call. Between the trimmed V and J ends, which lost 5 bases and 8 bases, there was a span of 15 bases. The CDR3 runs 14 residues. Germline assignment: CDR1 MDHEN and CDR2 SYDVKM. The CDR3 nucleotides read TGTGCCAGCAGTCCAACATCCCTGGGGGAAAAACTGTTTTTT. Translated: CASSPTSLGEKLFF.

The chain couples TRBV27 to TRBJ1-2, with TRBD1 matching 7 bases. The J segment lost 3 bases and the V segment lost 6 bases, leaving 4 bases of the junction unmatched. The CDR3 spans 13 residues. The germline V gene encodes CDR1 MNHEY and CDR2 SMNVEV (reference sequence). The chain's CDR3 is CASRPTGHYGYTF. As DNA, the CDR3 is TGTGCCAGCAGGCCGACAGGGCACTATGGCTACACCTTC.

This clone was recorded a few times. Within the sample, other DNA sequences also encode this same CDR3. This chain joins TRBV5-4 and TRBJ2-1; a weak D match, TRBD2 (7 bases). Germline assignment: CDR1 SGHNT and CDR2 YYREEE (reference sequence). The CDR3 contains 12 residues. Trimming removed 5 bases at V and 10 bases at J, with 13 bases between. The CDR3 here is CASSRGAGEQFF. The CDR3 DNA reads TGTGCCAGCAGTCGGGGGGCCGGCGAGCAGTTCTTC.

This clone was seen many times. This may be a read error, as it is one base from a much larger clone. This CDR3 is also generated by other DNA sequences in the sample. The chain has TRBV9 and TRBJ1-1, with D possibly TRBD1 on 5 matching bases. CDR1 and CDR2 from the germline V gene are SGDLS and YYNGEE. CDR3 size: 12 residues. CDR3 sequence reads: CASNQGGTEAFF. CDR3 sequence (DNA): TGCGCCAGCAACCAGGGAGGAACTGAAGCTTTCTTT.

In this sample, this clone turned up many times. The chain is built from TRBV28 and TRBJ2-1; 9 positions match TRBD1. CDR1 and CDR2 from the germline V gene are MDHEN and SYDVKM. The CDR3 runs to 17 residues. V was pared by 3 bases and J by 7 bases, with 13 bases of the junction left unmatched. CDR3 loop: CASSFPLGTGSGNEQFF. Written as DNA, the CDR3 is TGTGCCAGCAGTTTTCCTCTTGGGACAGGGTCTGGGAATGAGCAGTTCTTC.

Notes on this clone: An end of the junction differs from the germline gene, which may be a read error. The rearrangement uses TRBV11-1 and TRBJ2-1; D tentatively fits TRBD1 or TRBD2 (6 bases each). Germline V lookup: CDR1 SGHAT, CDR2 FQDESV (reference sequence). This CDR3 has 13 residues. The CDR3, as DNA: TGTGTCAGCAACAGGGACTCATACAATGAGCAGTTCTTC. Translating gives CVSNRDSYNEQFF.

The chain employs TRBV6-1 and TRBJ2-7, with 9 bases lining up with TRBD1. The germline V gene has CDR1 MNHNS and CDR2 SASEGT. J was trimmed by 5 bases and V by 7 bases; bases with no gene match: 9. The CDR3 sequence is 14 residues long. The CDR3 region is CASTDRDRVHEQYF. DNA for the CDR3: TGTGCCAGCACCGACCGGGACAGGGTCCACGAGCAGTACTTC.

Ten or more counts support this clone. The rearrangement links TRBV28 to TRBJ2-7, with 9 bases aligning to TRBD1. Germline CDR1 MDHEN, CDR2 SYDVKM. This CDR3 is 14 amino acids long. V shed 6 bases, J shed 6 bases, and the junction held 9 bases outside the gene matches. The CDR3 loop is CASRAPGQGGEQYF. CDR3 DNA sequence: TGTGCCAGCAGAGCACCGGGACAGGGAGGCGAGCAGTACTTC.

This clone was recorded many times. A much larger clone lies one base from this, so it may be a read error. Other DNA sequences in the same sample also yield this CDR3. This sequence joins TRBV19 and TRBJ1-2, with 9 positions matching TRBD1. V lost 6 bases to trimming and J lost 8 bases; unmatched junction nucleotides: 13. Germline V gene lookup returns CDR1 LNHDA and CDR2 SQIVND (reference sequence). The CDR3 spans 15 residues. CDR3 sequence reads: CASSTEADRGKGYTF. CDR3 bases: TGTGCCAGTAGCACCGAGGCCGACAGGGGGAAAGGCTACACCTTC.

This chain uses TRBV7-2 with TRBJ2-7; no clear D gene. The CDR3 contains 15 residues. Trimming cost V 5 bases and J 5 bases, with 19 bases left between them. Germline-derived CDR1 and CDR2 are SGHTA and FQGNSA. DNA for the CDR3: TGTGCCAGCAGCCCTCCGCTTGTAGTCTTCCACGAGCAGTACTTC. Protein product: CASSPPLVVFHEQYF.

The sample holds many counts of this clone. The chain links TRBV7-9 to TRBJ2-2; no clear D gene. Germline CDR1 and CDR2: SEHNR and FQNEAQ (reference sequence). CDR3 length equals 12 residues. V lost 2 bases and J lost 7, with 5 bases in between. The CDR3 region has the DNA TGTGCCAGCAGCTTATTCGGCGGGGAGCTGTTTTTT. Translating gives CASSLFGGELFF. The variable domain in full, with the rest retrieved from reference TRBV7-9 and TRBJ2-2, is DTGVSQNPRHKITKRGQNVTFRCDPISEHNRLYWYRQTLGQGPEFLTYFQNEAQLEKSRLLSDRFSAERPKGSFSTLEIQRTEQGDSAMYLCASSLFGGELFFGEGSRLTVL.

This rearrangement joins TRBV12-3 or TRBV12-4 to TRBJ1-2; 7 nucleotides agree with TRBD1. V shed 5 bases and J 4 bases; nucleotides not matched to a gene: 7. The CDR3 has 14 residues. The CDR3, as DNA: TGTGCCAGCAGTGGCTACAGGGGACTCTATGGCTACACCTTC. The encoded protein is CASSGYRGLYGYTF.

This clone was found a few times. Germline and junction disagree at one end, which may indicate a read error. The chain has TRBV6-4 and TRBJ1-2; possibly TRBD1 for D (5 bases). In germline, CDR1 is MRHNA, CDR2 SNTAGT. CDR3 length: 13 amino acids. Here the CDR3 reads CASSPWTNCGYTF. DNA for the CDR3: TGTGCCAGCAGTCCCTGGACAAACTGTGGCTACACCTTC.

This clone has ten or more counts. The chain carries TRBV20-1 and TRBJ1-1, with a possible D match to TRBD1 (6 bases). The CDR3 has 14 residues. Germline V gene data show CDR1 as DFQATT and CDR2 as SNEGSKA (reference sequence). V dropped 0 bases and J dropped 1 base, with 9 bases sitting between them. The CDR3 DNA reads as TGCAGTGCTAGAGACCGGGGGGCGAACACTGAAGCTTTCTTT. Encoded protein: CSARDRGANTEAFF.

This clone was found many times. This rearrangement joins TRBV9 to TRBJ2-5; 9 nucleotides match TRBD2. The germline CDR1 and CDR2 sequences are SGDLS and YYNGEE. The CDR3 runs to 15 residues. The ends lost 3 bases at V and 5 bases at J; junction bases unmatched: 8. DNA of the CDR3: TGTGCCAGCAGCGGCGGCGGGGGGGCCTGGGAGACCCAGTACTTC. This gives the protein CASSGGGGAWETQYF.

The table lists this clone with many counts. The J gene is TRBJ1-5, the V gene TRBV6-2 or TRBV6-3; D gene ambiguous. The CDR3 has 15 residues. From germline, CDR1 is MNHEY and CDR2 SVGEGT. Trimming left V 6 bases short and J 0 bases short, with 12 bases between. CDR3 bases: TGTGCCAGCAGATTTGGGCCAAGTAGCAATCAGCCCCAGCATTTT. This gives the protein CASRFGPSSNQPQHF.

Many counts were recorded for this clone. The chain couples TRBV6-1 to TRBJ2-1; TRBD1 matches 8 bases. CDR1 and CDR2 from the germline V gene are MNHNS and SASEGT. V was pared by 5 bases and J by 15 bases, with 18 bases of the junction left unmatched. This CDR3 comprises 15 residues. The CDR3 nucleotides are TGTGCCAGCAGTCCCTTGGGATTACGGGACAGGCATCCGTTCTTC. Translation: CASSPLGLRDRHPFF.

A word on this clone: This could be a read error, since a much larger clone is one nucleotide away. This specimen includes other DNA sequences encoding the same CDR3. The rearrangement links TRBV11-2 to TRBJ2-3; 12 nucleotides align to TRBD2. J gave up 7 bases and V 5 bases, and 7 bases lay outside the gene matches. Germline assignment: CDR1 SGHAT and CDR2 FQNNGV. The CDR3 is made up of 15 amino acids. CDR3: CASSPGLAGLYTQYF. CDR3 sequence (DNA): TGTGCCAGCAGCCCCGGACTAGCGGGGCTATATACGCAGTATTTT.

In its sample, this clone was seen many times. The V gene is TRBV11-3, the J gene TRBJ2-5, with 10 nucleotides matching TRBD1. Per germline, CDR1 SGHNT and CDR2 YENEEA. The junction had 3 bases not matched to a gene; V was cut back by 5 bases and J by 6 bases. The CDR3 consists of 13 residues. The CDR3 reads CASSKGQGKTQYF. CDR3 sequence (DNA): TGTGCCAGCAGCAAGGGACAGGGGAAGACCCAGTACTTC.

J is TRBJ2-7 and V is TRBV20-1; a possible D gene is TRBD2 (6 bases). Trimming pared 4 bases from V and 4 bases from J, leaving 23 bases between. The CDR3 sequence is 16 residues long. Germline CDR1 and CDR2: DFQATT and SNEGSKA (reference sequence). The CDR3 sequence: CSATPPGLPRGYEQYF. CDR3 in DNA: TGCAGTGCTACTCCCCCGGGACTCCCACGGGGTTACGAGCAGTACTTC.

This chain connects TRBV2 to TRBJ1-1, with D tentatively TRBD1 (6 bases). Germline-derived CDR1 and CDR2 are SNHLY and FYNNEI. The length of the CDR3 is 13 residues. The ends were cut back, 8 bases at V and 0 bases at J, with 10 bases in the middle. Here the CDR3 reads CASGGAVNTEAFF. The CDR3 DNA reads TGTGCCAGCGGGGGGGCAGTGAACACTGAAGCTTTCTTT.

The genes are TRBV5-1 and TRBJ2-3, with TRBD1 matching 8 bases. Losses at the gene ends were 3 bases for V and 2 bases for J; bases not matched to a gene: 2. The V gene's germline CDR1 is SGHRS and CDR2 YFSETQ. This CDR3 is built from 14 residues. CDR3 in amino acids: CASSSQGATDTQYF. CDR3 DNA: TGCGCCAGCAGCTCGCAGGGGGCCACAGATACGCAGTATTTT. The full variable domain, in which reference TRBV5-1 and TRBJ2-3 provide the parts outside the CDR3, is KAGVTQTPRYLIKTRGQQVTLSCSPISGHRSVSWYQQTPGQGLQFLFEYFSETQRNKGNFPGRFSGRQFSNSRSEMNVSTLELGDSALYLCASSSQGATDTQYFGPGTRLTVL.

The table lists this clone with a count of one. V is TRBV27 and J is TRBJ2-5, with D unclear. This CDR3 has 14 amino acids. CDR1 and CDR2 from the germline V gene are MNHEY and SMNVEV (reference sequence). With 9 bases removed from V and 4 bases from J, the gap between germline ends came to 18 bases. CDR3 residues: CARKPLSPRETQYF. DNA of the CDR3: TGTGCCAGAAAGCCCCTGTCGCCCCGAGAGACCCAGTACTTC.

This clone appeared many times. The identical CDR3 is also encoded by other nucleotide sequences in the sample. This sequence joins TRBV7-9 and TRBJ1-6; 7 nucleotides agree with TRBD1. Trimming at V came to 4 bases and at J to 11 bases, leaving 5 bases not matched to a gene. The CDR3 is made up of 13 amino acids. The germline CDR1 and CDR2 sequences are SEHNR and FQNEAQ (reference sequence). In nucleotides, the CDR3 is TGTGCCAGCAGCTCGACAGGGACCCCACCCCTCCACTTT. Its translation: CASSSTGTPPLHF.

This clone was detected only a few times. The rearrangement uses TRBV19 and TRBJ1-2; D unresolved. The CDR3 covers 14 residues. CDR1 and CDR2 from the germline V gene are LNHDA and SQIVND (reference sequence). V was cut by 6 bases and J by 4 bases, with 15 bases left in between. The CDR3 is CASRIPGGSYGYTF. CDR3 bases: TGTGCCAGTAGAATCCCTGGAGGGTCCTATGGCTACACCTTC.

Of note for this clone: One junction end does not reproduce the germline sequence, and a read error may be involved. V is TRBV9 and J is TRBJ1-5; D is undetermined. The germline gives CDR1 SGDLS, CDR2 YYNGEE. CDR3 length: 14 amino acids. This CDR3 reads CASSPNGCNQHQHF. The DNA of the CDR3 is TGTGCCAGCAGCCCTAATGGGTGCAATCAGCACCAGCATTTT.